The rows below give T cell receptor beta chains drawn from one sample of a study of radiation and T cells in renal cell carcinoma. Produced via immunoSEQ multiplex PCR; TCRdb's table is partial and in-frame only. The sample holds some 75,000 clones, about 81% seen once. Source: blood, taken from a patient whose treatment included radiotherapy and nephrectomy. The receptors shown here come from a man in his 60s with renal cell carcinoma. Both conserved end residues are trimmed from each CDR3. Clone size is shown for a subset of rows, as once, few, many or a class of expanded clone.

CDR3 protein,J gene,V gene,clone size
ASSWTFQETQY,TRBJ2-5,TRBV11-3,.
ASSQRFVTGELF,TRBJ2-2,TRBV11-2,.
ASSLANGPGYEQY,TRBJ2-7,TRBV7-6,.
ATIWGPFRVYNEQF,TRBJ2-1,TRBV27,.
ATSRFPQGTGVDGYEQY,TRBJ2-7,TRBV15,.
ASMWEGGSSYNEQF,TRBJ2-1,TRBV7-3,.
ASSPPGTGAYNEQF,TRBJ2-1,TRBV18,.
ASSSQGGETQY,TRBJ2-5,TRBV7-2,.
ASKSQASYT,TRBJ1-2,TRBV5-6,few
ASSGSRGVSGYT,TRBJ1-2,TRBV6-1,.
ASSLYGVTEAF,TRBJ1-1,TRBV27,.
ASSLGAQETQY,TRBJ2-5,TRBV5-4,few
ASSVEAYTEAF,TRBJ1-1,TRBV6-1,.
ASSPTGLGFLH,TRBJ1-6,TRBV19,.
ATSFGKQNNEQF,TRBJ2-1,TRBV15,.
ASSLAAGGFTLTYEQY,TRBJ2-7,TRBV5-1,.
ASSLALAGVQTTQY,TRBJ2-3,TRBV5-4,many
ASSHTNSEQY,TRBJ2-7,TRBV4-2,once
ASSPRAGGETQY,TRBJ2-5,TRBV9,.
ASSFQHLSNQPQH,TRBJ1-5,TRBV27,.
ASSSPLAGGIYNEQF,TRBJ2-1,TRBV7-2,.
ASSSTPTGNYGYT,TRBJ1-2,TRBV5-1,.
ASSLFIAGGSTDTQY,TRBJ2-3,TRBV28,.